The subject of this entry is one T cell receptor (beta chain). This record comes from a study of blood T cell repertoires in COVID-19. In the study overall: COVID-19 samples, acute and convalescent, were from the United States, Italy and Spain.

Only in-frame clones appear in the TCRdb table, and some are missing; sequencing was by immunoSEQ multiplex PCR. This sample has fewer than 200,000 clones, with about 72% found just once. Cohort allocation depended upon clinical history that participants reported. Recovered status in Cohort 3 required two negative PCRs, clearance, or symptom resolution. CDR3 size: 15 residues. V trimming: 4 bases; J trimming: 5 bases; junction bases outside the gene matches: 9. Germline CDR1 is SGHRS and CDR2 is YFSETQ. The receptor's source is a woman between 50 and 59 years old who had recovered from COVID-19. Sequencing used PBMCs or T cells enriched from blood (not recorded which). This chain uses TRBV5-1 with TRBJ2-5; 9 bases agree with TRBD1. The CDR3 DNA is TGCGCCAGCAGCCCTCGACAGGGGGGAATTGAGACCCAGTACTTC. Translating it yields CASSPRQGGIETQYF.